This is a list of T cell receptor beta chains from one sample in a study of cytomegalovirus exposure and HLA in healthy donors. Measured with immunoSEQ multiplex PCR; TCRdb has only the in-frame clones, and not every one. The sample totals 130,000 to 150,000 clones; its top ten clones hold 0.8% to 1%. Specimen: PBMCs. The origin of the receptors is a male donor in good health and CMV-seronegative. CDR3s include the opening cysteine and the closing phenylalanine or tryptophan. Fields, in order: J gene, D gene, V gene, CDR3 protein, CDR3 DNA. D genes are given only for firm matches.

j_gene: TRBJ1-2
d_gene: .
v_gene: TRBV9
CDR3aa: CASSVGSPSNYGYTF
CDR3nt: TGTGCCAGCAGCGTAGGCAGTCCGTCTAACTATGGCTACACCTTC

j_gene: TRBJ2-4
d_gene: .
v_gene: TRBV4-2
CDR3aa: CASSQGQAGNIQYF
CDR3nt: TGTGCCAGCAGCCAAGGACAGGCAGGAAACATTCAGTACTTC

j_gene: TRBJ2-1
d_gene: TRBD2
v_gene: TRBV6-6
CDR3aa: CASSLTSGFDNEQFF
CDR3nt: TGTGCCAGCAGTCTCACTAGCGGGTTTGACAATGAGCAGTTCTTC

j_gene: TRBJ2-7
d_gene: TRBD2
v_gene: TRBV7-2
CDR3aa: CASSKGLAGAYYEQYF
CDR3nt: TGTGCCAGCAGCAAGGGACTAGCGGGAGCTTACTACGAGCAGTACTTC

j_gene: TRBJ1-2
d_gene: .
v_gene: TRBV5-1
CDR3aa: CASSLSGGTNYGYTF
CDR3nt: TGCGCCAGCAGCTTAAGCGGGGGGACGAACTATGGCTACACCTTC

j_gene: TRBJ2-7
d_gene: TRBD2
v_gene: TRBV28
CDR3aa: CASIRGGTVYEQYF
CDR3nt: TGTGCCTCCATCCGCGGGGGGACCGTCTACGAGCAGTACTTC

j_gene: TRBJ1-2
d_gene: TRBD1
v_gene: TRBV7-9
CDR3aa: CASSLGSQGNYGYTF
CDR3nt: TGTGCCAGCAGCTTGGGGTCACAGGGGAACTATGGCTACACCTTC

j_gene: TRBJ2-1
d_gene: TRBD1
v_gene: TRBV7-7
CDR3aa: CASSLSSGTGAYNEQFF
CDR3nt: TGTGCCAGCAGCCTATCCTCTGGGACAGGGGCGTACAATGAGCAGTTCTTC

j_gene: TRBJ1-5
d_gene: .
v_gene: TRBV6-1
CDR3aa: CASSEYQNNQPQHF
CDR3nt: TGTGCCAGCAGTGAATACCAGAACAATCAGCCCCAGCATTTT

j_gene: TRBJ2-3
d_gene: .
v_gene: TRBV11-2
CDR3aa: CASSLVPDSRPDTQYF
CDR3nt: TGTGCCAGCAGCTTAGTTCCCGACTCGAGGCCAGATACGCAGTATTTT

j_gene: TRBJ1-1
d_gene: .
v_gene: TRBV11-3
CDR3aa: CASSLRRSEAFF
CDR3nt: TGTGCCAGCAGCTTACGGCGGAGTGAAGCTTTCTTT

j_gene: TRBJ2-7
d_gene: .
v_gene: TRBV28
CDR3aa: CASSFPLGGAEQYF
CDR3nt: TGTGCCAGCAGTTTCCCCCTTGGAGGGGCCGAGCAGTACTTC

j_gene: TRBJ2-5
d_gene: .
v_gene: TRBV6-1
CDR3aa: CATGQGGQTQYF
CDR3nt: TGTGCCACCGGACAGGGAGGGCAGACCCAGTACTTC

j_gene: TRBJ1-2
d_gene: .
v_gene: TRBV6-5
CDR3aa: CASNSPMRAEGYTF
CDR3nt: TGTGCCAGCAACTCCCCCATGCGGGCGGAGGGCTACACCTTC

j_gene: TRBJ2-7
d_gene: .
v_gene: TRBV6-5
CDR3aa: CASSYPGSKYEQYF
CDR3nt: TGTGCCAGCAGTTACCCGGGGTCCAAATACGAGCAGTACTTC

j_gene: TRBJ1-3
d_gene: .
v_gene: TRBV6-5
CDR3aa: CASSYSYSGNTIYF
CDR3nt: TGTGCCAGCAGTTACTCCTACTCTGGAAACACCATATATTTT

j_gene: TRBJ1-5
d_gene: .
v_gene: TRBV6-1
CDR3aa: CASSELRRNQPQHF
CDR3nt: TGTGCCAGCAGTGAGCTGAGGAGGAATCAGCCCCAGCATTTT

j_gene: TRBJ1-2
d_gene: .
v_gene: TRBV27
CDR3aa: CASSSTYSNYGYTF
CDR3nt: TGTGCCAGCAGTTCGACATACTCTAACTATGGCTACACCTTC

j_gene: TRBJ2-7
d_gene: TRBD1
v_gene: TRBV7-9
CDR3aa: CASSSPGTVAYEQYF
CDR3nt: TGTGCCAGCAGCTCCCCCGGGACAGTTGCCTACGAGCAGTACTTC

j_gene: TRBJ2-7
d_gene: TRBD1
v_gene: TRBV15
CDR3aa: CATSVWDRSYEQYF
CDR3nt: TGTGCCACCAGCGTCTGGGACAGATCCTACGAGCAGTACTTC

j_gene: TRBJ1-3
d_gene: TRBD1
v_gene: TRBV28
CDR3aa: CASSLHRGLDSGNTIYF
CDR3nt: TGTGCCAGCAGTCTCCACAGGGGGCTCGATTCTGGAAACACCATATATTTT

j_gene: TRBJ2-2
d_gene: .
v_gene: TRBV15
CDR3aa: CATSRTGNTGELFF
CDR3nt: TGTGCCACCAGCAGGACGGGGAACACCGGGGAGCTGTTTTTT